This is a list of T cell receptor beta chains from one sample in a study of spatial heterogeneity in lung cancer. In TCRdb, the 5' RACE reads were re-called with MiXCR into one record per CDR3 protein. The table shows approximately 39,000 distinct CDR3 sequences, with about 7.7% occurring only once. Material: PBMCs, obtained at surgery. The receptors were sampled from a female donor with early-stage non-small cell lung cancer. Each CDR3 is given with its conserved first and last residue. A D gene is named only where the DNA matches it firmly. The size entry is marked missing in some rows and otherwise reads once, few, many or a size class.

DNA: TGTGCCAGCAGCTTAGCTTCTTCAATCGTCAGGGTAGCGTTTCAGCCCCAGCATTTT; CDR3: CASSLASSIVRVAFQPQHF; V: TRBV7-8; J: TRBJ1-5; size: many; D: NA
DNA: TGTGCCAGCATCGCCCTCTCGTCAGGCACGGGGCCATACAATGAGCAGTTCTTC; CDR3: CASIALSSGTGPYNEQFF; V: TRBV6-1; J: TRBJ2-1; size: NA; D: NA
DNA: TGTGCCAGCAGTTATGCCCGTGGGGGAAACACTGAAGCTTTCTTT; CDR3: CASSYARGGNTEAFF; V: TRBV6-5; J: TRBJ1-1; size: many; D: NA
DNA: TGTGCCAGCAGCCCAGCACAGGGGGAGGAGACCCAGTACTTC; CDR3: CASSPAQGEETQYF; V: TRBV7-2; J: TRBJ2-5; size: many; D: TRBD1
DNA: TGCGCCAGCAGCTTTAGGTACCAGGGAGATACGCAGTATTTT; CDR3: CASSFRYQGDTQYF; V: TRBV5-1; J: TRBJ2-3; size: many; D: NA
DNA: TGTGCCAGCAGCACCGGGACAGGGGGCCCGGGGTACCAAGAGACCCAGTACTTC; CDR3: CASSTGTGGPGYQETQYF; V: TRBV7-9; J: TRBJ2-5; size: NA; D: TRBD1
DNA: TGTGCCAGCAGGAAACCAGGAAGGGCGGGGTGGAACAATGAGCAGTTCTTC; CDR3: CASRKPGRAGWNNEQFF; V: TRBV11-2; J: TRBJ2-1; size: many; D: NA
DNA: TGCGCCAGCGGAGACACAGATACGCAGTATTTT; CDR3: CASGDTDTQYF; V: TRBV5-1; J: TRBJ2-3; size: many; D: NA
DNA: TGCAGTGCTAGATCTACAGGGGGCTATGGCTACACCTTC; CDR3: CSARSTGGYGYTF; V: TRBV20-1; J: TRBJ1-2; size: many; D: TRBD1
DNA: TGCAGCGGTTCGGGACTAGCGGGAGTTCACGGGGAGCTGTTTTTT; CDR3: CSGSGLAGVHGELFF; V: TRBV29-1; J: TRBJ2-2; size: many; D: TRBD2
DNA: TGCGCCAGCAGCCGACAGGGGGCCACCGGGGAGCTGTTTTTT; CDR3: CASSRQGATGELFF; V: TRBV5-1; J: TRBJ2-2; size: few; D: TRBD1
DNA: TGTGCCTGGAGTGTCAAGGGGGCGAGAAACGAGCAGTACTTC; CDR3: CAWSVKGARNEQYF; V: TRBV30; J: TRBJ2-7; size: many; D: TRBD1
DNA: TGTGCCAGCAGCCGATTCTCGGGACTAGCGGGGGGGCCCGACACAGATACGCAGTATTTT; CDR3: CASSRFSGLAGGPDTDTQYF; V: TRBV4-2; J: TRBJ2-3; size: NA; D: TRBD2
DNA: TGTGCCATCAGTGAGGGACATCGGGGGCAGGACTATGGCTACACCTTC; CDR3: CAISEGHRGQDYGYTF; V: TRBV10-3; J: TRBJ1-2; size: many; D: NA
DNA: TGTGCCAGCAGTCCCCCCGGGGAGGAGGGCTACACCTTC; CDR3: CASSPPGEEGYTF; V: TRBV6-5; J: TRBJ1-2; size: many; D: NA
DNA: TGTGCCAGCAGCTTAGATCTGGGCACCCCCTATGGCTACACCTTC; CDR3: CASSLDLGTPYGYTF; V: TRBV11-2; J: TRBJ1-2; size: many; D: NA
DNA: TGTGCCAGCAGTTACCGGGCCCCGGGGGGCTACGAGCAGTACTTC; CDR3: CASSYRAPGGYEQYF; V: TRBV6-5; J: TRBJ2-7; size: NA; D: TRBD2
DNA: TGCGCCAGCATGAACGGGGAAAAACTGTTTTTT; CDR3: CASMNGEKLFF; V: TRBV10-2; J: TRBJ1-4; size: few; D: NA
DNA: TGTGCCAGCAGGAAAGGGGGAGGCTTTGGCTATGGCTACACCTTC; CDR3: CASRKGGGFGYGYTF; V: TRBV27; J: TRBJ1-2; size: NA; D: NA
DNA: TGTGCCAGCAGCCAAGTAGGACTAGCGGGGGGACTCTCAGATACGCAGTATTTT; CDR3: CASSQVGLAGGLSDTQYF; V: TRBV4-2; J: TRBJ2-3; size: many; D: TRBD2
DNA: TGCGCCAGCAGCTTTAACGACCCGAACACAGATACGCAGTATTTT; CDR3: CASSFNDPNTDTQYF; V: TRBV5-1; J: TRBJ2-3; size: NA; D: NA
DNA: TGTGCCAGCAGCTTAGTAGGGACAGGGAAGAACACTGAAGCTTTCTTT; CDR3: CASSLVGTGKNTEAFF; V: TRBV7-9; J: TRBJ1-1; size: few; D: TRBD1
DNA: TGTGCCAGCAGTCACAGACAGGTCCAAGAGACCCAGTACTTC; CDR3: CASSHRQVQETQYF; V: TRBV6-2/TRBV6-3; J: TRBJ2-5; size: many; D: NA
DNA: TGTGCCAGCAGTTTGGCAGGGAGAGGTTCAGATACGCAGTATTTT; CDR3: CASSLAGRGSDTQYF; V: TRBV27; J: TRBJ2-3; size: many; D: NA
DNA: TGCAGTGCCCAGACGGCAGAGACGAACACTGAAGCTTTCTTT; CDR3: CSAQTAETNTEAFF; V: TRBV20-1; J: TRBJ1-1; size: many; D: NA
DNA: TGCAGTGCCACGGGACTAGCGGGAGTCGGCTCCTACAATGAGCAGTTCTTC; CDR3: CSATGLAGVGSYNEQFF; V: TRBV20-1; J: TRBJ2-1; size: few; D: TRBD2
DNA: TGTGCCAGCAGTCCCGAGGACCCCTGGGCCGCTGAAGCTTTCTTT; CDR3: CASSPEDPWAAEAFF; V: TRBV27; J: TRBJ1-1; size: NA; D: NA
DNA: TGTGCCTGGAGTCCCGGCGGGGGGGCAGATACGCAGTATTTT; CDR3: CAWSPGGGADTQYF; V: TRBV30; J: TRBJ2-3; size: NA; D: TRBD2
DNA: TGTGCCAGCAGTTTAGTTGTGGGAGTGGGGGAGCAGTACTTC; CDR3: CASSLVVGVGEQYF; V: TRBV28; J: TRBJ2-7; size: many; D: NA
DNA: TGCAGTGCTAGTCGGGGACACACTGAAGCTTTCTTT; CDR3: CSASRGHTEAFF; V: TRBV20-1; J: TRBJ1-1; size: few; D: NA
DNA: TGTGCCAGCAGCAATAAATTTGTTTATCCCACTGAAGCTTTCTTT; CDR3: CASSNKFVYPTEAFF; V: TRBV7-2; J: TRBJ1-1; size: many; D: NA
DNA: TGTGCCAGCAGTTCCCGGTTAAACAGGGGGCATGAGCAGTTCTTC; CDR3: CASSSRLNRGHEQFF; V: TRBV12-3/TRBV12-4; J: TRBJ2-1; size: many; D: TRBD1
DNA: TGTGCCAGCAGCCAATTAGGGAAGGAAGAGACCCAGTACTTC; CDR3: CASSQLGKEETQYF; V: TRBV3-1; J: TRBJ2-5; size: many; D: NA
DNA: TGTGCCAGCAGCCCAAGGGCCTCGGAGGAGACCCAGTACTTC; CDR3: CASSPRASEETQYF; V: TRBV7-9; J: TRBJ2-5; size: many; D: NA
DNA: TGTGCCAGCAGCAATCTTGCCCCCCCGTTGGGAAGGGCCTCCAAAAACATTCAGTACTTC; CDR3: CASSNLAPPLGRASKNIQYF; V: TRBV21-1; J: TRBJ2-4; size: many; D: NA
DNA: TGCAGCGTTGGCGGGGGGGCTTTTGGATATACGCAGTATTTT; CDR3: CSVGGGAFGYTQYF; V: TRBV29-1; J: TRBJ2-3; size: many; D: TRBD2
DNA: TGTGCCAGCAGGGGGGACACCGGGGAGCTGTTTTTT; CDR3: CASRGDTGELFF; V: TRBV2; J: TRBJ2-2; size: many; D: NA
DNA: TGTGCCAGCACCAAAGGGGGGGCTGAGACTGAAGCTTTCTTT; CDR3: CASTKGGAETEAFF; V: TRBV2; J: TRBJ1-1; size: few; D: NA
DNA: TGTGCCAGCAGTTTATCCTATCCAGCAGGTGAAGCTTTCTTT; CDR3: CASSLSYPAGEAFF; V: TRBV28; J: TRBJ1-1; size: many; D: NA
DNA: TGCAGTGCTCTCATTGGGCTCCCGAGCCACGAGCAGTACTTC; CDR3: CSALIGLPSHEQYF; V: TRBV20-1; J: TRBJ2-7; size: NA; D: NA
DNA: TGTGCCAGCAGCTTAGCTGGGACAAGGTACACCTTC; CDR3: CASSLAGTRYTF; V: TRBV13; J: TRBJ1-2; size: many; D: NA
DNA: TGTGCCAGCTCACCACCGGGACGTTATGCTTACGAGCAGTACTTC; CDR3: CASSPPGRYAYEQYF; V: TRBV18; J: TRBJ2-7; size: many; D: NA
DNA: TGTGCCAGCAGCGGACAGTTGAGTGACAATGAGCAGTTCTTC; CDR3: CASSGQLSDNEQFF; V: TRBV2; J: TRBJ2-1; size: few; D: NA
DNA: TGTGCCAGCAGCGTAGTGTCAGGGAACACTGAAGCTTTCTTT; CDR3: CASSVVSGNTEAFF; V: TRBV9; J: TRBJ1-1; size: many; D: NA
DNA: TGCAGTGCTAGACCCCCGCGGGGAAACACCATATATTTT; CDR3: CSARPPRGNTIYF; V: TRBV20-1; J: TRBJ1-3; size: many; D: NA
DNA: TGTGCCAGCAGTGTGGGCAGGGGGAGGTATGGCTACACCTTC; CDR3: CASSVGRGRYGYTF; V: TRBV6-1; J: TRBJ1-2; size: many; D: TRBD1
DNA: TGTGCCAGCAGGCCCGGGACAGGGGACTACGAGCAGTACTTC; CDR3: CASRPGTGDYEQYF; V: TRBV5-5; J: TRBJ2-7; size: many; D: TRBD1
DNA: TGTGCCAGCAGTCCCCCAGGGAACACTGAAGCTTTCTTT; CDR3: CASSPPGNTEAFF; V: TRBV28; J: TRBJ1-1; size: many; D: NA
DNA: TGTGCCAGCAGCTTACAGGGGCCTGATGGCTACACCTTC; CDR3: CASSLQGPDGYTF; V: TRBV7-9; J: TRBJ1-2; size: few; D: NA
DNA: TGTGCCAGCAGCTTGGCGGGAACGTACGAGCAGTACTTC; CDR3: CASSLAGTYEQYF; V: TRBV13; J: TRBJ2-7; size: many; D: NA
DNA: TGTGCCACCAGCAGAGAAGGCAGACGGGAGCAGTTCTTC; CDR3: CATSREGRREQFF; V: TRBV15; J: TRBJ2-1; size: NA; D: NA
DNA: TGTGCCAGCAGCCAAGGCTGGGCAGTGAGGAGCTCCGAGCAGTACTTC; CDR3: CASSQGWAVRSSEQYF; V: TRBV3-1; J: TRBJ2-7; size: many; D: NA
DNA: TGCGCCAGCAGCTTCGGTGCTACAGCGGGCTACACCTTC; CDR3: CASSFGATAGYTF; V: TRBV5-1; J: TRBJ1-2; size: many; D: NA
DNA: TGTGCCATCAGTGAACTAGCGGTAACTAGCACAGATACGCAGTATTTT; CDR3: CAISELAVTSTDTQYF; V: TRBV10-3; J: TRBJ2-3; size: few; D: TRBD2
DNA: TGTGCCAGCAGTTACCCCAGGGACAGGGGGTATTCGACTGAAGCTTTCTTT; CDR3: CASSYPRDRGYSTEAFF; V: TRBV6-2/TRBV6-3; J: TRBJ1-1; size: many; D: TRBD1
DNA: TGCAGTGCTAGGTCCACCGGGTCTCAAACCGGGGAGCTGTTTTTT; CDR3: CSARSTGSQTGELFF; V: TRBV20-1; J: TRBJ2-2; size: NA; D: NA
DNA: TGCGCCAGCAGCTTGGAGCGGGGACGGGGGACTGAAGCTTTCTTT; CDR3: CASSLERGRGTEAFF; V: TRBV5-1; J: TRBJ1-1; size: NA; D: NA
DNA: TGTGCCTGGAGAAGAGGTGGGACACTGGTCACAGATACGCAGTATTTT; CDR3: CAWRRGGTLVTDTQYF; V: TRBV30; J: TRBJ2-3; size: few; D: NA
DNA: TGTGCCAGCAGCTTGGGTCTGAACACTGAAGCTTTCTTT; CDR3: CASSLGLNTEAFF; V: TRBV5-4; J: TRBJ1-1; size: many; D: NA